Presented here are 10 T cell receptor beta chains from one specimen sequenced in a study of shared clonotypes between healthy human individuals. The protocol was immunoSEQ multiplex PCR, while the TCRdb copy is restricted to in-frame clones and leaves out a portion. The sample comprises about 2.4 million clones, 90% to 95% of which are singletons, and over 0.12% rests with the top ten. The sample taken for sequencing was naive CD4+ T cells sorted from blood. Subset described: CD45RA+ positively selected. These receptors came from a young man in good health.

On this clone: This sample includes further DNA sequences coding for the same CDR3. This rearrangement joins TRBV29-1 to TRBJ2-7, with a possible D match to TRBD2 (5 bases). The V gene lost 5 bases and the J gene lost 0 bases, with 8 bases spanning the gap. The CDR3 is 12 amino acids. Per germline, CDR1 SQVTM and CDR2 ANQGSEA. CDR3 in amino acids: CSVRGLSYEQYF. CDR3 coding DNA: TGCAGCGTTCGGGGTCTCTCCTACGAGCAGTACTTC.

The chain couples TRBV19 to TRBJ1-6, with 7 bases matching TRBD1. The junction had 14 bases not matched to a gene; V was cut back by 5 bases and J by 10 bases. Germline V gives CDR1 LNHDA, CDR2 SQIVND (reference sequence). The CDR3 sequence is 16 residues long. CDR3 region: CASSPPRGRGDSPLHF. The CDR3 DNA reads TGTGCCAGTAGTCCCCCGCGGGGCAGGGGGGACTCACCCCTCCACTTT.

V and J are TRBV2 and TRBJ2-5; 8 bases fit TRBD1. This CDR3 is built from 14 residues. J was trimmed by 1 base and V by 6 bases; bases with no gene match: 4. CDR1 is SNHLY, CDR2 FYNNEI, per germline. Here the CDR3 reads CASRATGGQETQYF. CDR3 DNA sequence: TGTGCCAGCAGGGCTACAGGGGGCCAAGAGACCCAGTACTTC. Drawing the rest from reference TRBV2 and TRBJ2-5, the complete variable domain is EPEVTQTPSHQVTQMGQEVILRCVPISNHLYFYWYRQILGQKVEFLVSFYNNEISEKSEIFDDQFSVERPDGSNFTLKIRSTKLEDSAMYFCASRATGGQETQYFGPGTRLLVL.

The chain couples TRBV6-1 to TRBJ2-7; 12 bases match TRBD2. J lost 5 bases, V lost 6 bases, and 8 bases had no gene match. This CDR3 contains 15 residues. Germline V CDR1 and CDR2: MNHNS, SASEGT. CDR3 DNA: TGTGCCAGCAGACCCCTAGCGGGAGGGCAGGACGAGCAGTACTTC. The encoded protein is CASRPLAGGQDEQYF.

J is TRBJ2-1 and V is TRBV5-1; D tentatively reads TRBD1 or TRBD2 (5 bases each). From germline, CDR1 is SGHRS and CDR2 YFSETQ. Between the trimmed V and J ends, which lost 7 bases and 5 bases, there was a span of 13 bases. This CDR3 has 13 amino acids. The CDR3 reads CASRSQGDNEQFF. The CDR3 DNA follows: TGCGCCAGCCGGAGCCAGGGAGACAATGAGCAGTTCTTC.

The CDR3 DNA follows: TGTGCCAGCAGTGTAAAGGGAGTGAATTCACCCCTCCACTTT. It codes for CASSVKGVNSPLHF. The gene calls are TRBV6-1 and TRBJ1-6; D gene uncertain. This CDR3 region has 14 residues. Germline-derived CDR1 and CDR2 are MNHNS and SASEGT. V was clipped by 4 bases and J by 7 bases, with 11 bases between them.

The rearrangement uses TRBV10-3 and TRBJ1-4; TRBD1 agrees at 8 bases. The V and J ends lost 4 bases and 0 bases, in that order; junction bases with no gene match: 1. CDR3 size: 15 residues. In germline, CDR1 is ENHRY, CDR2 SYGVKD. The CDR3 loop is CAISATGATNEKLFF. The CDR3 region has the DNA TGTGCCATCAGTGCGACAGGGGCAACTAATGAAAAACTGTTTTTT.

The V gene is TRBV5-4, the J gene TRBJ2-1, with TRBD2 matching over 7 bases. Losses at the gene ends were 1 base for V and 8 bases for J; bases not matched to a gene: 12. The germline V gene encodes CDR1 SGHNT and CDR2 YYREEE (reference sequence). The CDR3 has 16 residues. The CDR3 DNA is TGTGCCAGCAGCTTGTTTTCGACGGGAGGCGGGGATGAGCAGTTCTTC. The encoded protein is CASSLFSTGGGDEQFF. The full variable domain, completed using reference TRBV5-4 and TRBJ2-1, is ETGVTQSPTHLIKTRGQQVTLRCSSQSGHNTVSWYQQALGQGPQFIFQYYREEENGRGNFPPRFSGLQFPNYSSELNVNALELDDSALYLCASSLFSTGGGDEQFFGPGTRLTVL.

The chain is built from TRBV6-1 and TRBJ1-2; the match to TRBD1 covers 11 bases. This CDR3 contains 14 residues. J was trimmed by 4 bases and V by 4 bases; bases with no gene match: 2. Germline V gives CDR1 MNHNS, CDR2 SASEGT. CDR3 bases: TGTGCCAGCAGTGGGACAGGGGGCGCCTATGGCTACACCTTC. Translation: CASSGTGGAYGYTF.

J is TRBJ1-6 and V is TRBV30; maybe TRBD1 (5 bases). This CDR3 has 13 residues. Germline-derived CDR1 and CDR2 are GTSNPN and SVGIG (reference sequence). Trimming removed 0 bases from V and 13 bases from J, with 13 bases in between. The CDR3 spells CAWSVNRDSPLHF. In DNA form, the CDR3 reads TGTGCCTGGAGTGTAAACCGGGACTCGCCCCTCCACTTT.